These 20 T cell receptor beta chains originate from one sample sequenced in a study of PD-L1 blockade in urothelial cancer. Sample time point: pretreatment peripheral blood. Assay: immunoSEQ multiplex PCR; the TCRdb copy retains only in-frame clones and omits some. The sample consists of approximately 90,000 clones, around 85% of them appearing once. The sample consisted of PBMCs, taken around atezolizumab (anti-PD-L1) treatment. These receptors all come from a man between 60 and 75 years old with urothelial cancer.

This clone was counted at least ten times. The rearrangement links TRBV10-2 to TRBJ2-7, with TRBD2 matching 8 bases. The CDR3 runs 17 residues. Germline V gene sequence: CDR1 WSHSY, CDR2 SAAADI. Trimming removed 0 bases from V and 2 bases from J; junction bases left unmatched: 9. In DNA form, the CDR3 reads TGCGCCAGCAGTGAGTCCGGACTAGCCTTAGGCGCCTACGAGCAGTACTTC. Its translation: CASSESGLALGAYEQYF.

The genes are TRBV5-1 and TRBJ1-3, with 8 bases matching TRBD1. Trimming removed 5 bases from V and 8 bases from J; junction bases left unmatched: 6. The CDR3 runs to 13 residues. CDR1 SGHRS and CDR2 YFSETQ come from the germline V gene. CDR3 coding DNA: TGCGCCAGCAGACGACAGGGGCAATACACCATATATTTT. This sequence encodes CASRRQGQYTIYF.

This chain connects TRBV9 to TRBJ2-2; 9 bases line up with TRBD2. CDR1 SGDLS and CDR2 YYNGEE come from the germline V gene. J lost 0 bases, V lost 4 bases, and 4 bases had no gene match. This CDR3 has 16 amino acids. This CDR3 reads CASSPRLAANTGELFF. The CDR3, as DNA: TGTGCCAGCAGCCCCCGACTAGCGGCGAACACCGGGGAGCTGTTTTTT.

This chain links TRBV28 with TRBJ1-1; tentative D call: TRBD1 (6 bases). Trimming stripped 5 bases from V and 0 bases from J, with 13 bases between. This CDR3 contains 15 residues. The germline V gene encodes CDR1 MDHEN and CDR2 SYDVKM. The CDR3 coding sequence is TGTGCCAGCAGTCCCAGGACAGTACTGAACACTGAAGCTTTCTTT. Translated: CASSPRTVLNTEAFF. The full variable domain, with the rest looked up from reference TRBV28 and TRBJ1-1, is DVKVTQSSRYLVKRTGEKVFLECVQDMDHENMFWYRQDPGLGLRLIYFSYDVKMKEKGDIPEGYSVSREKKERFSLILESASTNQTSMYLCASSPRTVLNTEAFFGQGTRLTVV.

The genes are TRBV5-1 and TRBJ2-2; D is undetermined. Trimming left V 1 base short and J 0 bases short, with 7 bases between. This CDR3 contains 15 residues. In germline, CDR1 is SGHRS, CDR2 YFSETQ. As DNA, the CDR3 is TGCGCCAGCAGCTTGTTCAGGACGAACACCGGGGAGCTGTTTTTT. Encoded protein: CASSLFRTNTGELFF.

The gene calls are TRBV2 and TRBJ1-5; D may be TRBD1 (5 bases). The CDR3 loop spans 17 amino acids. Trimming took off 4 bases at V and 1 base at J, with 17 bases between the two ends. The germline V gene encodes CDR1 SNHLY and CDR2 FYNNEI. CDR3 region: CASSGGHLVGSNQPQHF. CDR3 in DNA: TGTGCCAGCAGTGGAGGACACTTAGTTGGGAGCAATCAGCCCCAGCATTTT.

The chain combines TRBV5-1 with TRBJ1-3; weak D call: TRBD1 (5 bases). The CDR3 totals 15 residues. Germline loops: CDR1 SGHRS, CDR2 YFSETQ. The V end lost 4 bases, the J end lost 7 bases, and 18 bases lay between the germline ends. The CDR3 loop reads CASSDLKGRGNTIYF. The CDR3 DNA is TGCGCCAGCAGCGATTTAAAGGGGCGGGGGAACACCATATATTTT.

This chain uses TRBV9 with TRBJ2-3, with 10 bases fitting TRBD2. V lost 0 bases to trimming and J lost 0 bases; unmatched junction nucleotides: 10. The germline V gene encodes CDR1 SGDLS and CDR2 YYNGEE. This CDR3 comprises 19 residues. The CDR3 region has the DNA TGTGCCAGCAGCGTAGATCGGCTAGCGGGAGTTCTCAGCACAGATACGCAGTATTTT. Its translation: CASSVDRLAGVLSTDTQYF. Together with reference TRBV9 and TRBJ2-3, the CDR3 gives the full variable domain: DSGVTQTPKHLITATGQRVTLRCSPRSGDLSVYWYQQSLDQGLQFLIQYYNGEERAKGNILERFSAQQFPDLHSELNLSSLELGDSALYFCASSVDRLAGVLSTDTQYFGPGTRLTVL.

The chain combines TRBV10-3 with TRBJ2-7; 7 bases map to TRBD2. With V trimmed by 3 bases and J by 7 bases, 3 bases remained unmatched. Germline CDR1 is ENHRY and CDR2 is SYGVKD. The CDR3 extends over 12 amino acids. CDR3 nucleotides: TGTGCCATCAGTGAATCGCGGGGGGAGCAGTACTTC. Its protein product is CAISESRGEQYF.

This chain links TRBV7-3 with TRBJ1-1, with 8 bases aligning to TRBD1. The CDR3 loop spans 15 amino acids. Per the germline V gene, CDR1 is SGHTA and CDR2 is FQGTGA. V lost 5 bases and J lost 1; bases outside the gene matches: 6. The CDR3 sequence is CASSLRTGKNTEAFF. In DNA, the CDR3 is TGTGCCAGCAGCCTTCGGACAGGGAAGAACACTGAAGCTTTCTTT.

This chain joins TRBV9 and TRBJ1-5; TRBD1 is a possible D gene (5 bases). CDR1 and CDR2 (germline): SGDLS, YYNGEE. Trimming removed 0 bases from V and 3 bases from J, with 10 bases in between. This CDR3 region has 15 residues. CDR3 coding DNA: TGTGCCAGCAGCGTAGATGCAGGGCCCAATCAGCCCCAGCATTTT. This sequence encodes CASSVDAGPNQPQHF.

V usage is TRBV7-8 and J usage is TRBJ1-2, with a weak D call TRBD1 (6 bases). The CDR3 is 14 residues long. Germline CDR1 is SGHVS and CDR2 is FQNEAQ. V was trimmed by 4 bases and J by 0 bases, leaving 9 bases between them. This CDR3 is CASSSDRTNYGYTF. In DNA form, the CDR3 reads TGTGCCAGCAGCTCAGACAGGACTAACTATGGCTACACCTTC.

This chain connects TRBV5-1 to TRBJ1-1, with TRBD1 matching 7 bases. V lost 5 bases and J lost 3; bases outside the gene matches: 10. The CDR3 is 15 residues long. The germline V gene has CDR1 SGHRS and CDR2 YFSETQ. CDR3 residues: CASSLRQGLDTEAFF. CDR3 DNA: TGCGCCAGCAGTCTGCGACAGGGTTTGGACACTGAAGCTTTCTTT. The variable domain in full, with the rest retrieved from reference TRBV5-1 and TRBJ1-1, is KAGVTQTPRYLIKTRGQQVTLSCSPISGHRSVSWYQQTPGQGLQFLFEYFSETQRNKGNFPGRFSGRQFSNSRSEMNVSTLELGDSALYLCASSLRQGLDTEAFFGQGTRLTVV.

The CDR3 DNA is TGTGCCAGCAGCTTGTGGGACAGGGGGTTTCCAGATACGCAGTATTTT. Translation gives CASSLWDRGFPDTQYF. The chain employs TRBV11-3 and TRBJ2-3; 11 nucleotides line up with TRBD1. The V gene end was trimmed by 3 bases and the J gene end by 4 bases; junction bases not matched to a gene: 6. The CDR3 runs 16 residues. CDR1 is SGHNT, CDR2 YENEEA, per germline.

In its sample, this clone was seen once. The chain couples TRBV4-3 to TRBJ1-3; 7 bases are a match to TRBD1. This CDR3 region has 16 residues. Germline V gives CDR1 LGHNA, CDR2 YSLEER. The J segment lost 0 bases and the V segment lost 0 bases, leaving 2 bases of the junction unmatched. CDR3 residues: CASSQDRGPSGNTIYF. The CDR3 DNA reads TGCGCCAGCAGCCAAGATAGGGGGCCCTCTGGAAACACCATATATTTT.

The chain carries TRBV5-4 and TRBJ2-2; 8 nucleotides align to TRBD2. There are 16 residues in the CDR3. J was trimmed by 3 bases and V by 0 bases; bases with no gene match: 4. Germline CDR1 reads SGHNT; CDR2 reads YYREEE (reference sequence). This CDR3 is CASSLAGGAYTGELFF. The DNA of the CDR3 is TGTGCCAGCAGCTTGGCGGGGGGGGCCTACACCGGGGAGCTGTTTTTT.

The genes are TRBV11-3 and TRBJ2-3, with D perhaps TRBD2 (6 bases). Germline V gene sequence: CDR1 SGHNT, CDR2 YENEEA. V gave up 5 bases and J gave up 2 bases, with 20 bases separating them. The CDR3 loop spans 17 amino acids. The CDR3 DNA sequence: TGTGCCAGCAGCCAAACGGGCCCCTGGAGGGTCACAGATACGCAGTATTTT. It specifies CASSQTGPWRVTDTQYF.

The V call is TRBV21-1, the J call TRBJ2-7; TRBD2 is taken as the D call from the table, unchecked against the DNA. TRBV21-1 is an annotated pseudogene. The CDR3 extends over 16 amino acids. Written as DNA, the CDR3 is TGTGCCAGCCTAAAACCCGAGAGGGATCAGTCCTACGAGCAGTACTTC. Encoded protein: CASLKPERDQSYEQYF.

The chain has TRBV5-1 and TRBJ2-7; 9 nucleotides line up with TRBD2. Per the germline V gene, CDR1 is SGHRS and CDR2 is YFSETQ. The CDR3 runs to 13 residues. V shed 7 bases, J shed 2 bases, and the junction held 4 bases outside the gene matches. The CDR3 nucleotides read TGCGCCAGCCGACTAGCGGATGCCTACGAGCAGTACTTC. Its translation: CASRLADAYEQYF.

The chain carries TRBV11-3 and TRBJ2-1; D perhaps matches TRBD2 (7 bases). The germline CDR1 and CDR2 sequences are SGHNT and YENEEA. The V end lost 5 bases, the J end lost 9 bases, and 14 bases lay between the germline ends. The CDR3 consists of 13 residues. As DNA, the CDR3 is TGTGCCAGCAGCGGGGGGGCTTACGGTGAGCAGTTCTTC. The encoded protein is CASSGGAYGEQFF.